The next 31 T cell receptor beta chains were all read from a single sample in a study of identical twins. TCRdb re-called the 5' RACE reads through MiXCR, storing one row per CDR3 protein. In the table there are about 890,000 distinct CDR3 sequences, over 9% of which are singletons. These same data were also listed under a study on yellow fever vaccine responses in identical twins.

Sequencing input: PBMCs. These receptors came from a woman aged 18-29 years in good health.

The gene calls are TRBV11-2 and TRBJ2-7; D perhaps matches TRBD1 (6 bases). V gave up 2 bases and J gave up 7 bases, with 15 bases separating them. Per the germline V gene, CDR1 is SGHAT and CDR2 is FQNNGV. The CDR3 sequence is 14 residues long. The CDR3 region is CASSLLRGIREQYF. In nucleotides, the CDR3 is TGTGCCAGCAGCTTATTGAGGGGGATTCGTGAGCAGTACTTC. Combining the CDR3 with reference TRBV11-2 and TRBJ2-7 gives the whole variable domain EAGVAQSPRYKIIEKRQSVAFWCNPISGHATLYWYQQILGQGPKLLIQFQNNGVVDDSQLPKDRFSAERLKGVDSTLKIQPAKLEDSAVYLCASSLLRGIREQYFGPGTRLTVT.

The chain carries TRBV6-4 and TRBJ2-1, with a tentative D call TRBD2 (7 bases). The CDR3 is made up of 15 amino acids. Germline V gene lookup returns CDR1 MRHNA and CDR2 SNTAGT. V was cut by 0 bases and J by 6 bases, with 12 bases left in between. This CDR3 is CASSDSGGGFNEQFF. CDR3 nucleotides: TGTGCCAGCAGTGACTCGGGGGGGGGCTTCAATGAGCAGTTCTTC.

V usage is TRBV15 and J usage is TRBJ2-3; 9 bases match TRBD1. V was pared by 6 bases and J by 2 bases, with 9 bases of the junction left unmatched. This CDR3 region has 16 residues. Germline V gene lookup returns CDR1 LNHNV and CDR2 YYDKDF (reference sequence). CDR3 sequence reads: CATSALGQGPTDTQYF. The CDR3 DNA is TGTGCCACCAGTGCTTTAGGACAGGGGCCCACAGATACGCAGTATTTT.

This clonotype was recorded many times. The chain has TRBV12-3 or TRBV12-4 and TRBJ2-1; D may be TRBD2 (5 bases). This CDR3 spans 13 amino acids. Trimming pared 5 bases from V and 5 bases from J, leaving 10 bases between. For the CDR3, the DNA is TGTGCCAGCAGTCAAGCCGGGAACAATGAGCAGTTCTTC. It yields the protein CASSQAGNNEQFF.

This clonotype has just a few counts. The V and J genes are TRBV3-1 and TRBJ2-1; TRBD2 matches at 9 bases. This CDR3 has 16 residues. V gave up 1 base and J gave up 4 bases; unmatched junction bases: 5. Germline lookup yields CDR1 LGHDT and CDR2 YNNKEL (reference sequence). The CDR3 sequence: CASSQARTSAYNEQFF. CDR3 DNA: TGTGCCAGCAGCCAAGCCAGGACTAGCGCATACAATGAGCAGTTCTTC.

This clonotype has a handful of counts. The CDR3 nucleotides are TGTGCCATCAGTGAGAGGGAGAGGTCCTACGAGCAGTACTTC. Protein sequence: CAISERERSYEQYF. The V gene is TRBV10-3, the J gene TRBJ2-7; D is possibly TRBD2 (5 bases). Per germline, CDR1 ENHRY and CDR2 SYGVKD. The CDR3 loop spans 14 amino acids. V lost 2 bases, J lost 1 base, and 9 bases lay in between.

At least ten counts were recorded for this clonotype. The chain recombines TRBV5-1 with TRBJ1-3, with 10 bases lining up with TRBD1. The CDR3 covers 16 residues. V lost 0 bases to trimming and J lost 8 bases; unmatched junction nucleotides: 8. Per the germline V gene, CDR1 is SGHRS and CDR2 is YFSETQ. CDR3 in amino acids: CASSLEGQGTEHTIYF. The CDR3 DNA reads TGCGCCAGCAGCTTGGAGGGACAGGGGACTGAACACACCATATATTTT.

The chain is built from TRBV20-1 and TRBJ2-3, with 9 bases lining up with TRBD2. V lost 1 base to trimming and J lost 4 bases; unmatched junction nucleotides: 3. This CDR3 is built from 14 residues. Germline V gene sequence: CDR1 DFQATT, CDR2 SNEGSKA (reference sequence). CDR3 sequence: CSARGGGAPDTQYF. The CDR3 bases are TGCAGTGCTAGAGGCGGGGGGGCCCCAGATACGCAGTATTTT.

This clonotype has a handful of counts. The J gene is TRBJ1-3, the V gene TRBV12-3 or TRBV12-4, with D possibly matching TRBD1 (5 bases). Trimming removed 7 bases at V and 3 bases at J, with 10 bases between. The CDR3 sequence is 13 residues long. The CDR3 nucleotides read TGTGCCAGCAATCCAAGGGGTGGAAACACCATATATTTT. Residues: CASNPRGGNTIYF.

This clonotype was seen repeatedly, ten times or more. This chain links TRBV5-6 with TRBJ2-1; perhaps TRBD2 as D (5 bases). Trimming removed 3 bases at V and 15 bases at J, with 13 bases between. This CDR3 is built from 11 residues. CDR1 is SGHDT and CDR2 is YYEEEE in the germline V gene. CDR3: CASSSGESSFF. Written as DNA, the CDR3 is TGTGCCAGCAGCTCCGGGGAGTCCTCGTTCTTC. Variable domain in full (rest from reference TRBV5-6 and TRBJ2-1): DAGVTQSPTHLIKTRGQQVTLRCSPKSGHDTVSWYQQALGQGPQFIFQYYEEEERQRGNFPDRFSGHQFPNYSSELNVNALLLGDSALYLCASSSGESSFFGPGTRLTVL.

This rearrangement joins TRBV25-1 to TRBJ2-6; D is possibly TRBD1 or TRBD2 (5 bases each). The CDR3 totals 18 residues. The germline gives CDR1 MGHDK, CDR2 SYGVNS. V lost 1 base and J 0 bases, leaving 13 bases between the germline ends. CDR3 DNA sequence: TGTGCCAGCAGTGAATCGCTCGGGGCGGACTCTGGGGCCAACGTCCTGACTTTC. Protein product: CASSESLGADSGANVLTF. Together with reference TRBV25-1 and TRBJ2-6, the CDR3 gives the full variable domain: EADIYQTPRYLVIGTGKKITLECSQTMGHDKMYWYQQDPGMELHLIHYSYGVNSTEKGDLSSESTVSRIRTEHFPLTLESARPSHTSQYLCASSESLGADSGANVLTFGAGSRLTVL.

The rearrangement uses TRBV7-8 and TRBJ1-2, with D perhaps matching TRBD1 (5 bases). V shed 6 bases and J shed 0 bases, with 11 bases lying between them. The CDR3 covers 14 residues. Germline lookup yields CDR1 SGHVS and CDR2 FQNEAQ. CDR3 in amino acids: CASREAGPNYGYTF. The CDR3 region has the DNA TGTGCCAGCAGAGAGGCGGGACCTAACTATGGCTACACCTTC.

This chain uses TRBV24-1 with TRBJ2-7; perhaps D is TRBD1 or TRBD2 (5 bases each). V was trimmed by 4 bases and J by 6 bases, leaving 15 bases between them. The CDR3 consists of 14 residues. CDR1 and CDR2 (germline): KGHDR, SFDVKD. The CDR3 loop is CATSETGPSGEQYF. In DNA form, the CDR3 reads TGTGCCACCAGTGAAACGGGACCGTCAGGCGAGCAGTACTTC.

This clonotype was recorded many times. This sequence joins TRBV12-3 or TRBV12-4 and TRBJ2-1; D unresolved. V lost 2 bases to trimming and J lost 7 bases, with 9 bases between them. This CDR3 is built from 13 residues. CDR3 in DNA: TGTGCCAGCAGTTTAATTATCCGGAATGAGCAGTTCTTC. Translation gives CASSLIIRNEQFF.

The chain joins TRBV12-3 or TRBV12-4 to TRBJ1-2, with TRBD1 matching 9 bases. The CDR3 sequence is 14 residues long. Trimming at V came to 7 bases and at J to 4 bases, leaving 7 bases not matched to a gene. The CDR3 here is CASNQQGAVYGYTF. The CDR3 DNA reads TGTGCCAGCAATCAACAGGGGGCCGTCTATGGCTACACCTTC.

This clonotype turned up a few times. The chain carries TRBV28 and TRBJ1-2; 8 positions match TRBD1. Germline values: CDR1 MDHEN, CDR2 SYDVKM. The ends lost 5 bases at V and 3 bases at J; junction bases unmatched: 11. There are 16 residues in the CDR3. CDR3 bases: TGTGCCAGCAGTACAGGGGGGGTCGCCCTTGACTATGGCTACACCTTC. Protein: CASSTGGVALDYGYTF.

This clonotype was detected many times. This rearrangement joins TRBV5-1 to TRBJ2-7, with a tentative D call TRBD1 (6 bases). The CDR3 consists of 16 residues. Per germline, CDR1 SGHRS and CDR2 YFSETQ. Trimming took 4 bases from V and 3 from J, leaving 20 bases between them. CDR3 nucleotides: TGCGCCAGCAGCCCAGTTTCGACAGGCCCCAACTACGAGCAGTACTTC. This translates into CASSPVSTGPNYEQYF.

The chain links TRBV29-1 to TRBJ2-3; D is possibly TRBD2 (5 bases). CDR1 and CDR2 from the germline V gene are SQVTM and ANQGSEA. V lost 2 bases to trimming and J lost 6 bases, with 12 bases between them. The CDR3 consists of 13 residues. CDR3 in amino acids: CSVERGVGDTQYF. The CDR3 DNA sequence: TGCAGCGTTGAACGGGGAGTCGGGGATACGCAGTATTTT.

This clonotype has a handful of counts. V gene TRBV5-6 combines with J gene TRBJ2-2; D uncertain. CDR1 is SGHDT and CDR2 is YYEEEE in the germline V gene. This CDR3 is 13 amino acids long. Trimming stripped 3 bases from V and 10 bases from J, with 13 bases between. The CDR3 DNA follows: TGTGCCAGCAGCTCGCCCCTGTGGTTGGAGCTGTTTTTT. Protein product: CASSSPLWLELFF.

This clonotype occurred a few times. The chain recombines TRBV7-2 with TRBJ2-1; 9 bases agree with TRBD2. The CDR3 is 15 amino acids. Germline V gene data show CDR1 as SGHTA and CDR2 as FQGNSA. The ends lost 6 bases at V and 4 bases at J; junction bases unmatched: 7. CDR3 loop: CASRPPAGGYNEQFF. The CDR3 nucleotides are TGTGCCAGCAGGCCCCCAGCGGGAGGTTACAATGAGCAGTTCTTC. Full variable domain (missing parts from reference TRBV7-2 and TRBJ2-1): GAGVSQSPSNKVTEKGKDVELRCDPISGHTALYWYRQSLGQGLEFLIYFQGNSAPDKSGLPSDRFSAERTGGSVSTLTIQRTQQEDSAVYLCASRPPAGGYNEQFFGPGTRLTVL.

This chain uses TRBV9 with TRBJ1-4, with TRBD1 identical over 7 bases. CDR1 is SGDLS and CDR2 is YYNGEE in the germline V gene. The CDR3 totals 16 residues. The trim removed 3 bases at V and 0 bases at J, leaving 5 bases unmatched. Written as DNA, the CDR3 is TGTGCCAGCAGCGCACGACAGGGTTCAACTAATGAAAAACTGTTTTTT. It codes for CASSARQGSTNEKLFF.

V is TRBV27 and J is TRBJ2-2; 11 bases match TRBD1. The germline V gene encodes CDR1 MNHEY and CDR2 SMNVEV (reference sequence). Trimming at V came to 6 bases and at J to 4 bases, leaving 7 bases not matched to a gene. The CDR3 consists of 16 residues. CDR3 in amino acids: CASRRGQGASTGELFF. The CDR3 DNA is TGTGCCAGCAGGCGAGGACAGGGGGCGAGCACCGGGGAGCTGTTTTTT.

This clonotype was seen at least ten times. The chain joins TRBV12-3 or TRBV12-4 to TRBJ1-5; D gene ambiguous. The CDR3 runs to 15 residues. Trimming took off 3 bases at V and 5 bases at J, with 14 bases between the two ends. The CDR3 DNA follows: TGTGCCAGCAGTTTGAGTCTTGTGATTGATCAGCCCCAGCATTTT. Translation gives CASSLSLVIDQPQHF.

Only one count was recorded for this clonotype. The V gene is TRBV7-2, the J gene TRBJ1-1; 7 nucleotides align to TRBD1. This CDR3 is built from 11 residues. Looked up from germline, CDR1 is SGHTA and CDR2 is FQGNSA. V shed 1 base and J 11 bases; nucleotides not matched to a gene: 1. The CDR3 spells CASSLEGQAFF. The CDR3 nucleotides read TGTGCCAGCAGCTTAGAGGGACAGGCTTTCTTT.

This clonotype was picked up a small number of times. The chain uses TRBV6-1 and TRBJ1-2; no definite D call. The V end lost 3 bases, the J end lost 8 bases, and 13 bases lay between the germline ends. Germline CDR1 and CDR2: MNHNS and SASEGT. The CDR3 has 13 residues. CDR3 sequence: CASSDGGGIGYTF. CDR3 coding DNA: TGTGCCAGCAGTGATGGTGGAGGGATCGGCTACACCTTC.

V and J are TRBV11-1 and TRBJ2-2; 15 nucleotides align to TRBD2. This CDR3 is built from 19 residues. V was pared by 1 base and J by 4 bases, with 7 bases of the junction left unmatched. The germline CDR1 and CDR2 sequences are SGHAT and FQDESV (reference sequence). CDR3 sequence reads: CASSLEGLAGGGLTGELFF. The CDR3, as DNA: TGTGCCAGCAGCTTAGAGGGACTAGCGGGAGGAGGTCTCACCGGGGAGCTGTTTTTT.

This clonotype was seen just once. V is TRBV14 and J is TRBJ2-1, with unresolved D. The V gene's germline CDR1 is SGHDN and CDR2 FVKESK. The V gene lost 1 base and the J gene lost 0 bases, with 7 bases spanning the gap. The CDR3 length is 15 residues. For the CDR3, the DNA is TGTGCCAGCAGCCAAGTCGATAGCTCCTACAATGAGCAGTTCTTC. Encoded protein: CASSQVDSSYNEQFF. The whole variable domain, remainder taken from reference TRBV14 and TRBJ2-1, is EAGVTQFPSHSVIEKGQTVTLRCDPISGHDNLYWYRRVMGKEIKFLLHFVKESKQDESGMPNNRFLAERTGGTYSTLKVQPAELEDSGVYFCASSQVDSSYNEQFFGPGTRLTVL.

In its sample, this clonotype was seen many times. The chain employs TRBV3-1 and TRBJ2-7; D may correspond to TRBD1 or TRBD2 (6 bases each). CDR3 length equals 15 residues. The V end lost 1 base, the J end lost 4 bases, and 14 bases lay between the germline ends. Germline values: CDR1 LGHDT, CDR2 YNNKEL (reference sequence). CDR3 sequence reads: CASSQVRGGSYEQYF. CDR3 sequence (DNA): TGTGCCAGCAGCCAAGTCCGAGGGGGGAGTTACGAGCAGTACTTC.

Comments on this clonotype: A much larger clone lies one base from this, so it may be a read error. V usage is TRBV29-1 and J usage is TRBJ2-7, with D maybe TRBD1 (6 bases). V was cut by 6 bases and J by 5 bases, with 17 bases left in between. The CDR3 is 13 residues long. Germline CDR1 SQVTM, CDR2 ANQGSEA. The CDR3 DNA is TGCAGCGTCTCTGGGGGCCCAGGAAACGAGCAGTACGTC. This codes for CSVSGGPGNEQYV.

J is TRBJ2-7 and V is TRBV20-1; D is unresolved. Per the germline V gene, CDR1 is DFQATT and CDR2 is SNEGSKA (reference sequence). The length of the CDR3 is 13 residues. V gave up 5 bases and J gave up 2 bases, with 13 bases separating them. The DNA for the CDR3 is TGCAGTGCTCGGACGGACCGTCCCTACGAGCAGTACTTC. This codes for CSARTDRPYEQYF.

CDR3: CASSPRTTWGTDTQYF. The CDR3 DNA sequence: TGTGCCAGCAGTCCACGGACTACATGGGGCACAGATACGCAGTATTTT. This chain connects TRBV12-3 or TRBV12-4 to TRBJ2-3, with TRBD2 as a possible D gene (6 bases). The CDR3 runs to 16 residues. V shed 5 bases and J shed 1 base, with 16 bases lying between them.